This T cell receptor beta chain comes out of a study of CD8+ T cells in alopecia areata. The study, taken as a whole, reports: Sequencing of scalp tissue also captures the resident alphabeta T cells of normal skin. Researchers report lesional scalp, most notably alopecia totalis/universalis, outstripped normal scalp in clonality.

Following extraction, RNA underwent reverse transcription to cDNA, which served as the sequencing template. Using immunoSEQ multiplex PCR, the repertoire was profiled, and TCRdb retains in-frame clones only, with some absent. The sample holds some 150,000 clones, approximately 56% seen once. This clone appeared a single time. Its antigen is not identified. PBMCs, the starting material, were the source of sorted CD4+ and CD8+ T cells. Sequencing used CD8+ T cells sorted from blood. The clonotype comes from a human donor in good health.

The DNA for the CDR3 is TGTGCCAGCAGGGAGGGCGGGAGGCAGTTCTTC. Encoded protein: CASREGGRQFF. V gene TRBV5-6 combines with J gene TRBJ2-1; 7 nucleotides agree with TRBD2. Germline CDR1 SGHDT, CDR2 YYEEEE. CDR3 size: 11 residues. With 5 bases clipped from V and 12 bases from J, the junction kept 5 bases outside the gene matches.